This T cell receptor (beta chain) was found in a study of T cell responses to AZD1222 COVID-19 vaccine. The CDR3 loop spans 17 amino acids. Per the germline V gene, CDR1 is LGHDT and CDR2 is YNNKEL (reference sequence). The germline V and J ends were trimmed by 0 bases and 2 bases, with 14 bases remaining between them. Sequenced by immunoSEQ multiplex PCR; TCRdb stores in-frame clones only, minus some. The table lists 140,000 to 150,000 clones, approximately 92% of them singletons. This specimen was peripheral blood, taken 28 days after the second AZD1222 dose. The clonotype was recovered from an adult who received the AZD1222 COVID-19 vaccine. The chain combines TRBV3-1 (or the pseudogene TRBV3-2) with TRBJ1-3; D gene uncertain. The CDR3: CASSQDRAGETGNTIYF. As DNA, the CDR3 is TGTGCCAGCAGCCAAGATCGGGCAGGAGAAACTGGAAACACCATATATTTT.